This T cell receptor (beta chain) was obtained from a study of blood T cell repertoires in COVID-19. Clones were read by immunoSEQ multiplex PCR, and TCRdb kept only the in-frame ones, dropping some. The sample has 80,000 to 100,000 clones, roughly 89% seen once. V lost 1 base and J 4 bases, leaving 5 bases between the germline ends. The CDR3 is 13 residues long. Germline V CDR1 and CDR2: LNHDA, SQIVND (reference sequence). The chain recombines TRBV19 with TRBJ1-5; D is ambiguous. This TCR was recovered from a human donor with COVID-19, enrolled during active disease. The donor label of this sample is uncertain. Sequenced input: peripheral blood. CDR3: CASSIGGNQPQHF. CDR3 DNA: TGTGCCAGTAGTATAGGAGGAAATCAGCCCCAGCATTTT.